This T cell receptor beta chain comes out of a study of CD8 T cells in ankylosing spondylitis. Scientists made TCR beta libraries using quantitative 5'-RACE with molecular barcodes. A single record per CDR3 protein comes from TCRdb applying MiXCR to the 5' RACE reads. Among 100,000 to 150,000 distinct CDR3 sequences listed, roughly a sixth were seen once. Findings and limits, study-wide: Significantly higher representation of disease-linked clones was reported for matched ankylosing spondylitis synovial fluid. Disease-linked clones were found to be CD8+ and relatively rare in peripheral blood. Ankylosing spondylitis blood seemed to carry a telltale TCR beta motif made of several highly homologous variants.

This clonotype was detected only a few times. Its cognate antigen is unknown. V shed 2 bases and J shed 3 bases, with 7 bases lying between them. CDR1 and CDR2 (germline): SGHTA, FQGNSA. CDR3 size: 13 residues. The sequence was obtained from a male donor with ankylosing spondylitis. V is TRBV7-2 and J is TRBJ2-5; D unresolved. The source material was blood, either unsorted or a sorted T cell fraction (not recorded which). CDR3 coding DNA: TGTGCCAGCAGCTTATCGTTGGAAGAGACCCAGTACTTC. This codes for CASSLSLEETQYF. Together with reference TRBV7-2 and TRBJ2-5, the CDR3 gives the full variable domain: GAGVSQSPSNKVTEKGKDVELRCDPISGHTALYWYRQSLGQGLEFLIYFQGNSAPDKSGLPSDRFSAERTGGSVSTLTIQRTQQEDSAVYLCASSLSLEETQYFGPGTRLLVL.